The sequence of this T cell receptor beta chain was determined in a study of cytomegalovirus exposure and HLA in healthy donors listed by TCRdb under 2017. Study-level background: According to an earlier analysis of 550 to 750 of the donors, about 179 million T cells yielded approximately 120 million unique TCR beta sequences and approximately 280 Gb of sequence data. Approximately 300 gigabases of sequencing data and around 85 million unique TCR sequences made up an early release that covered under 750 HLA-typed donors. Of the roughly 420 genotyped donors, approximately 81% were placed in the genetic ancestry cluster associated with self-reported Caucasian donors. The study aimed to test whether cataloging public T cell receptors could reveal signatures of past pathogen exposure. The study used immunosequencing to profile the T cell repertoires of some 600 subjects and linked those repertoires to cytomegalovirus serostatus. Besides the first cohort of under 700 subjects, a separate validation cohort made up of some 110 different subjects was used. To predict cytomegalovirus infection status, the study brought together high-throughput TCR immunosequencing, statistical association of individual TCRs with disease status, and machine learning. A later analysis re-analyzed previously published TCR beta repertoires from approximately 700 donors and added high-resolution HLA genotyping to study TCR occurrence patterns. In the later analysis, no new phenotypic data were used to find candidate immune exposures; instead, reliance was placed on TCR beta sequences and their occurrence across donors. To decide whether each TCR beta V gene segment behaved as functional or pseudogenic, an earlier analysis of some 570 of the donors relied on high-throughput TCR beta sequencing. Alongside the repertoire data, information on donor age, sex, ethnicity and CMV serostatus was compiled. In a later genetic analysis, genome-wide SNP genotypes for about 55% of the 666 donors were used, and that subset was treated as a discovery cohort. All discovery cohort repertoires had been generated on a single sequencing platform. HLA typing included class I and class II loci at four-digit resolution. Typing coverage differed by locus: A, B, C, DRB1 and DQB1 were typed in about 629-640 donors, DQA1 in about 550, DPA1 in 600 to 610, and DPB1 in 400 to 490. Roughly 5 DR-DQ haplotypes were handled as single units for association and clustering because linkage in the cohort was strong. Among some 410 genotyped donors of the cohort, an average of roughly 240,000 unique TCR beta nucleotide sequences were sequenced per donor, approximately 20% of them non-productive.

A note on this clone: Its antigen target is currently unknown. No quality values exist for individual bases; no much larger clone is one base distant.

The receptor library was made with the immunoSEQ multiplex PCR assay. For the multiplex PCR, a mixture combining 60 forward primers for TCR Vbeta segments and 13 reverse primers for TCR Jbeta segments was used. Amplification of the CDR3 region of rearranged TCR beta genes was performed with a multiplex PCR assay on genomic DNA. On the Illumina HiSeq System, the amplified TCR beta libraries were sequenced as 87-base-pair reads. The study's processing was this. Across the 500 to 700 repertoires, a later analysis counted 80 million or so unique TCR beta chains, approximately 12 million of which were shared by at least two donors. Raw reads were error-corrected and collapsed into unique sequences with a nearest-neighbor algorithm that merged closely related sequences to remove PCR and sequencing errors. V, D and J gene segments were assigned by aligning CDR3 sequences to IMGT reference sequences. For a sequence to be retained, at least a six-nucleotide match to both a V gene segment and a J gene segment was required. Rearrangements were called productive when the CDR3 lacked stop codons and stayed in frame with V and J; all others were non-productive. Following IMGT convention, CDR3 was defined as the stretch from the second conserved V-encoded cysteine to the conserved J-encoded phenylalanine. The earlier analysis of about 610 of the donors excluded any sequence lacking an unambiguous match to a single V gene segment. In an earlier analysis of approximately 590 of the donors, V segments were called functional above 56.7% productive rearrangements and were called segregating when the between-donor standard deviation exceeded 5%. A statistical classification framework was built for diagnosing cytomegalovirus status from the catalog of TCR beta chain sequences. A later analysis assigned V and J genes by comparing TCR nucleotide sequences with IMGT/GENE-DB human TR gene sequences. A later analysis assigned CDR3 sequences and most-parsimonious VDJ recombination scenarios with the TCRdist pipeline. In a later analysis, every TCR beta chain was defined by the combination of its CDR3 amino acid sequence and its V-gene family, and reads without a unique V-gene family were dropped. A later analysis removed 550 to 650 highly shared, low-generation-probability nucleotide sequences to deal with suspected cross-contamination and a sequencing artifact. In a later analysis, a clonal expansion index for each public chain was calculated from normalized within-repertoire ranks of inferred template counts. In a later analysis, generation probabilities were computed with a VDJ recombination model fitted to out-of-frame rearrangements, and the resulting probabilities were checked against IGoR. A later analysis scored TCR-TCR, TCR-HLA and TCR-CMV co-occurrence with hypergeometric tests, applying a repertoire-size bias correction to TCR pairs. False discovery rates were estimated in a later analysis by permuting HLA or CMV assignments 20 times. In a later analysis, co-occurring TCRs were grouped using DBSCAN, and TCRdist sequence similarity was added for clustering within HLA-allele-positive subsets. For co-occurrence clustering, repertoires with fewer than 30,000 or more than 120,000 public chains were excluded, along with several repertoires with anomalous nucleotide sharing. TCRdb mirrors the immuneACCESS table, restricted to in-frame sequences. Some clones are absent from its copies; in checked studies, under half trace to an unresolved V gene, and the reason for the others is unknown. D and trimming come from the DNA, and the V and J calls and clone size come from that table. The sample records fewer than 200,000 clones, less than 85% of which are singletons. The top ten constitute about 0.64% of the sample.

Clipping removes 3 bases from V and 3 bases from J, with 13 as the unmatched junction base count. The CDR3 covers 18 residues, taking in both the cysteine and the phenylalanine. The retained sequence is limited to the CDR3, 54 bases, with the frame set at the first base. In the germline V gene (reference sequence), CDR1 corresponds to SEHNR and CDR2 to FQNEAQ. Overall results and qualifications from the work: Only TCR beta chains were sequenced in this cohort, and the absence of alpha or paired-chain data limited detectable features. While some public TCRs were present in many individuals, most TCR sequences turned up only very rarely across donors. A later analysis associated roughly 17,000 TCR beta sequences with specific HLA alleles at a false discovery rate of 0.05. A later genetic analysis reported fewer N-insertions in productive TCRs among donors in an Asian-associated ancestry cluster than the roughly 620-donor mean. An earlier analysis of 587 of the donors showed that most TCR beta V segments appeared in productive rearrangements either about 87% or about 30% of the time, which broadly matched IMGT annotations. Most CMV-associated TCR beta chains appeared to be HLA-restricted in a later analysis, and the HLA associations seemed to be driven largely by CMV exposure. The sequencing pipeline was judged likely to have produced a cluster of highly shared sequence variants as a technical artifact. Compared with equally common non-associated chains, HLA-associated TCR beta chains in a later analysis were more clonally expanded and had lower generation probabilities. An association between a missense DCLRE1C variant and V-gene and J-gene trimming of TCR beta chains was found in a later genetic analysis and replicated in an independent cohort. The 87-base-pair reads could not distinguish some IMGT-functional V segments, including TRBV6-2 and TRBV6-3, so those segments were excluded. Because some donors lacked HLA typing at each locus, the association tests relied only on the typed subset. When HLA alleles, especially DR and DQ, strongly co-occurred, attributing TCR associations to individual alleles was difficult. The authors suggested that the approach could potentially be generalized to other disease states and immunological phenotypes. The earlier analysis of about 600 of the donors excluded some 16 rarely observed V segments, including chromosome 9 orphons, because counts were too low. A further reported finding was that TCR beta sequences accurately predicted the HLA-A and HLA-B alleles for most subjects in the first cohort. In vitro tests confirmed that a few of the cytomegalovirus-associated TCR beta chains recognize cytomegalovirus antigens. Correlated functional status among segregating V segments might be attributable to linkage disequilibrium, but an unknown experimental factor could not be ruled out. In the study, some 160 TCR beta chains were listed as associated with cytomegalovirus. A later analysis reported that several top co-occurrence clusters appeared linked to parvovirus B19, influenza, CMV and Epstein-Barr virus. Roughly uniform sequencing depth across donors was assumed in presence/absence analyses, although this assumption may not hold. The classifier was reported to diagnose cytomegalovirus status with high specificity and sensitivity in both the original and validation cohorts. In a later analysis, TCR association rates were found to vary across HLA loci, with the most associated TCRs seen for DRB1 alleles and the fewest for HLA-C alleles. For the cohort, immune exposure information was limited to CMV serostatus.

The cohort comprised some 680 healthy bone marrow donors. At the time of sampling, all cohort members were nominally healthy, though unrecorded immune exposures were likely present. The donor tested CMV seronegative, placing the donor among the approximately 360 seronegative members of the cohort. Every donor gave a peripheral blood sample, and the peripheral blood mononuclear cells from that sample were used for TCR beta sequencing. The Qiagen DNeasy Blood Extraction Kit was used to extract genomic DNA from the blood cell samples. The sequencing input was PBMCs. The clonotype was recovered from a boy between 10 and 17 years old in good health and CMV-seronegative. This sequence uses TRBV7-9 and TRBJ1-2, and TRBD1 aligns with 10 junction nucleotides. The CDR3 corresponds to CASSFARRGTGADYGYTF. Here is the DNA: TGTGCCAGCAGCTTTGCCCGCCGTGGGACAGGGGCCGACTATGGCTACACCTTC.